The clone carrying this TCR beta chain was seen many times. Its cognate antigen is unknown. The data derive from a study of T cell repertoires in cytomegalovirus infection. Study-wide results and limits: The ex vivo response was dominated by HLA-C-restricted CMV-specific TCR beta clonotypes.

MiXCR, run by TCRdb on the reads, gives a single entry per CDR3 protein. The sample has almost 550,000 distinct CDR3 sequences; approximately 15% are singletons. The clonotype comes from a human donor in good health (CMV status not recorded). Some clones in this sample may be carry-over from other donors' samples. Sequenced sample: CD8+ T cells from PBMCs.

CDR3 loop: CASSLGRGGDGYTF. The CDR3 nucleotides are TGTGCCAGCAGCTTGGGCAGGGGAGGAGACGGCTACACCTTC. The rearrangement uses TRBV7-2 and TRBJ1-2, with D tentatively TRBD1 (6 bases). The CDR3 consists of 14 residues. Germline V gene lookup returns CDR1 SGHTA and CDR2 FQGNSA. Trimming removed 3 bases from V and 8 bases from J, with 16 bases in between.